A single sample gave rise to the 13 T cell receptor beta chains below, sequenced in a study of cytomegalovirus exposure and HLA in healthy donors. PCR used 60 Vbeta primers and 13 Jbeta primers. Sequencing used immunoSEQ multiplex PCR; TCRdb keeps in-frame clones, though not all of them. The sample includes 95,000 to 100,000 clones, roughly 85% seen only once; the top ten take around 3.6%. The sample consisted of PBMCs. Receptors originate from a man younger than 40 in good health and CMV-seronegative.

The chain couples TRBV5-1 to TRBJ2-1; 9 bases match TRBD1. The CDR3 loop spans 15 amino acids. After removal of 8 bases from V and 6 bases from J, the junction contained 12 bases not matched to a gene. Germline CDR1 is SGHRS and CDR2 is YFSETQ. DNA of the CDR3: TGCGCCAGTACACGAGGGACAGGGAACCGCAATGAGCAGTTCTTC. Encoded protein: CASTRGTGNRNEQFF.

The chain is built from TRBV18 and TRBJ1-6; 9 nucleotides agree with TRBD1. The CDR3 covers 14 residues. Trimming cost V 6 bases and J 7 bases; bases outside gene matches: 4. Germline V gene sequence: CDR1 KGHSH, CDR2 LQKENI. CDR3 sequence (DNA): TGTGCCAGCTCCCCCGGGACAGGGAATTCACCCCTCCACTTT. It translates to CASSPGTGNSPLHF.

The rearrangement uses TRBV18 and TRBJ1-1, with a tentative D call TRBD1 (6 bases). V was pared by 2 bases and J by 1 base, with 11 bases between. Germline lookup yields CDR1 KGHSH and CDR2 LQKENI. The CDR3 contains 15 residues. The CDR3 nucleotides read TGTGCCAGCTCACCAACAAGGACAGCGAACACTGAAGCTTTCTTT. Encoded protein: CASSPTRTANTEAFF. Using reference TRBV18 and TRBJ1-1 for the parts outside the CDR3, the full variable domain is NAGVMQNPRHLVRRRGQEARLRCSPMKGHSHVYWYRQLPEEGLKFMVYLQKENIIDESGMPKERFSAEFPKEGPSILRIQQVVRGDSAAYFCASSPTRTANTEAFFGQGTRLTVV.

This sequence joins TRBV6-5 and TRBJ2-3, with D possibly TRBD2 on 5 matching bases. There are 16 residues in the CDR3. Per germline, CDR1 MNHEY and CDR2 SVGAGI. V lost 0 bases, J lost 6 bases, and 16 bases lay in between. The CDR3 DNA follows: TGTGCCAGCAGTTACTCGCTAGAATTCGGGGATGATACGCAGTATTTT. Translating gives CASSYSLEFGDDTQYF.

The chain carries TRBV9 and TRBJ2-7; the D gene is possibly TRBD2 (5 bases). The germline V and J ends were trimmed by 3 bases and 0 bases, with 13 bases remaining between them. The CDR3 spans 15 residues. Germline V gives CDR1 SGDLS, CDR2 YYNGEE. The CDR3 region has the DNA TGTGCCAGCAGCGCTTTAGCGTATAACTCCTACGAGCAGTACTTC. It codes for CASSALAYNSYEQYF.

J is TRBJ2-3 and V is TRBV10-3; 9 bases align to TRBD2. The CDR3 consists of 16 residues. The ends lost 6 bases at V and 9 bases at J; junction bases unmatched: 16. Germline values: CDR1 ENHRY, CDR2 SYGVKD. The chain's CDR3 is CAISGTSPRRTGTQYF. The DNA for the CDR3 is TGTGCCATCAGCGGGACTAGCCCTCGGCGAACAGGCACGCAGTATTTT.

This clone was picked up a small number of times. The rearrangement joins TRBV6-5 to TRBJ2-1; D uncertain. Germline V CDR1 and CDR2: MNHEY, SVGAGI. The CDR3 runs 11 residues. Trimming shortened V by 5 bases and J by 4 bases, and 3 bases separated the two germline ends. The CDR3 protein is CASSQYNEQFF. DNA for the CDR3: TGTGCCAGCAGTCAATACAATGAGCAGTTCTTC.

The gene calls are TRBV5-6 and TRBJ2-5; D gene unclear. Germline CDR1 reads SGHDT; CDR2 reads YYEEEE. The length of the CDR3 is 13 residues. The V and J ends lost 2 bases and 2 bases respectively, with 7 bases between them. The CDR3 spells CASSFQLQETQYF. In DNA form, the CDR3 reads TGTGCCAGCAGCTTCCAACTGCAAGAGACCCAGTACTTC.

The J gene is TRBJ1-5, the V gene TRBV21-1; the table assigns TRBD1, which was not confirmed against the DNA. TRBV21-1 is a recognized pseudogene. The CDR3 totals 18 residues. Here the CDR3 reads CASSNPSRDRGFHQPQHF. CDR3 sequence (DNA): TGTGCCAGCAGCAACCCCTCCCGGGACAGGGGTTTTCATCAGCCCCAGCATTTT.

The J gene is TRBJ2-7, the V gene TRBV11-3; 13 bases are a match to TRBD2. The germline V gene encodes CDR1 SGHNT and CDR2 YENEEA. Trimming took 3 bases from V and 5 from J; bases not matched to a gene: 4. The length of the CDR3 is 15 residues. The CDR3 sequence: CASSFGLAGVDEQYF. The DNA of the CDR3 is TGTGCCAGCAGCTTTGGACTAGCGGGGGTCGACGAGCAGTACTTC.

This chain connects TRBV6-5 to TRBJ2-1; 8 bases match TRBD1. V dropped 2 bases and J dropped 6; count of bases not matched to a gene: 9. In germline, CDR1 is MNHEY, CDR2 SVGAGI. The CDR3 totals 16 residues. The CDR3 sequence is CASSYIWSGGINEQFF. In DNA form, the CDR3 reads TGTGCCAGCAGTTACATTTGGTCAGGGGGCATCAATGAGCAGTTCTTC.

This sequence joins TRBV13 and TRBJ2-3, with 12 bases aligning to TRBD2. The CDR3 has 16 residues. Germline values: CDR1 PRHDT, CDR2 FYEKMQ (reference sequence). V lost 3 bases, J lost 6 bases, and 7 bases stayed unmatched. The CDR3 is CASSFRLAGAGDTQYF. DNA for the CDR3: TGTGCCAGCAGCTTCCGACTAGCGGGAGCGGGGGATACGCAGTATTTT.

In this sample, this clone turned up a few times. The J gene is TRBJ2-3, the V gene TRBV12-5, with 9 bases matching TRBD1. This CDR3 contains 12 residues. Germline V gene sequence: CDR1 LGHNT, CDR2 FRNRAP. J was trimmed by 14 bases and V by 1 base; bases with no gene match: 4. CDR3 DNA: TGTGCTAGTGGTTTGGCCGGGACAGGGCTGTATTTT. This encodes CASGLAGTGLYF.